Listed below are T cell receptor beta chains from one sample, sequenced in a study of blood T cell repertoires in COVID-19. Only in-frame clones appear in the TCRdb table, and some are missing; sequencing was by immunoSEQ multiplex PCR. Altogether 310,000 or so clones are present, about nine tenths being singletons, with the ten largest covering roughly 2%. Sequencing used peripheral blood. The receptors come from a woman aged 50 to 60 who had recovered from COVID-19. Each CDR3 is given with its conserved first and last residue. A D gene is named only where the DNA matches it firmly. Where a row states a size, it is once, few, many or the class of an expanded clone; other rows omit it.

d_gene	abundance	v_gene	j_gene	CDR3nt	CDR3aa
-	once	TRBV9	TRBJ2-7	TGTGCCAGCAGCCCGAGACAGTTTCGTGAAGAGCAGTACTTC	CASSPRQFREEQYF
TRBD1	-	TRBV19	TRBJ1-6	TGTGCCAGTAGTCCAACACAGGGGCGTAATTCACCCCTCCACTTT	CASSPTQGRNSPLHF
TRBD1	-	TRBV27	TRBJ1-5	TGTGCCAGCAGTCCTTCCGGGACAGGAATCAATCAGCCCCAGCATTTT	CASSPSGTGINQPQHF
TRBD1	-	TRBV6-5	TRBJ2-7	TGTGCCAGCAGTTACTACTCGGGTCAGGGGGTAAACGAGCAGTACTTC	CASSYYSGQGVNEQYF
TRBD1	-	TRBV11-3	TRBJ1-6	TGTGCCAGCAGCCTAGGACAGGGATCACCCCTCCACTTT	CASSLGQGSPLHF
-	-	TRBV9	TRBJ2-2	TGTGCCAGCAGCGTAGGGACTATCATGAACACCGGGGAGCTGTTTTTT	CASSVGTIMNTGELFF
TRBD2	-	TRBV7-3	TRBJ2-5	TGTGCCAGCAGCTTACGACTAGCGGGAGTAGAGACCCAGTACTTC	CASSLRLAGVETQYF
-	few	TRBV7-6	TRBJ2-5	TGTGCCAGCAGCTTAGCGGGGGGGCTGGAGGGAGAGACCCAGTACTTC	CASSLAGGLEGETQYF
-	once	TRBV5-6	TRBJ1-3	TGTGCCAGCCATAGCTCTGGAAACACCATATATTTT	CASHSSGNTIYF
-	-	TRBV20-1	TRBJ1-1	TGCAGTGCTATGGGGGGCACTGAAGCTTTCTTT	CSAMGGTEAFF
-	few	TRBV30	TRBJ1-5	TGTGCCTGGAGTGTCGGCAGGGGAATCCAGCCCCAGCATTTT	CAWSVGRGIQPQHF
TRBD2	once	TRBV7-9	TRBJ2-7	TGTGCCAGCAGCCCCGGACTAGCGCTGACTTACGAGCAGTACTTC	CASSPGLALTYEQYF
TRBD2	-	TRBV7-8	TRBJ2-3	TGTGCCAGCAGCCCCCACCGACGAACGAGCGGGAGGCTAGGCCCCGGCACAGATACGCAGTATTTT	CASSPHRRTSGRLGPGTDTQYF
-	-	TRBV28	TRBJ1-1	TGTGCCACTCAGTTTTTGACAGGAAGACAGGCTTTCTTT	CATQFLTGRQAFF
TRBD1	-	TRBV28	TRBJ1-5	TGTGCCAGCAGCTTGGACAGGGATAGCAATCAGCCCCAGCATTTT	CASSLDRDSNQPQHF
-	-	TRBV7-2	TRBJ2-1	TGTGCCAGCAGCTTCGGGGGTCGCGGCAATGAGCAGTTCTTC	CASSFGGRGNEQFF
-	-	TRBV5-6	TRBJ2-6	TGTGCCAGCAGCCAGGGTTTTGGGGCCAACGTCCTGACTTTC	CASSQGFGANVLTF
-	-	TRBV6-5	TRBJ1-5	TGTGCCAGCAGTTCAACCGGGGGTGGCCAGCCCCAGCATTTT	CASSSTGGGQPQHF
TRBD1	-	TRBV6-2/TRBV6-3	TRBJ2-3	TGTGCCAGCAGTTACGGAGGGACAGGGGGCACAGATACGCAGTATTTT	CASSYGGTGGTDTQYF
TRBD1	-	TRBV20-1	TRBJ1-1	TGCAGTGCTAGAGACCCGAGACAGGGATTCTTT	CSARDPRQGFF
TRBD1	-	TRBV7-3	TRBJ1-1	TGTGCCAGCAGCTTTGTTCGACAGGGAGGAAGTCGGAGAACTGAAGCTTTCTTT	CASSFVRQGGSRRTEAFF
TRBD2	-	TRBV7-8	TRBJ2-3	TGTGCCAGCAGCTTACGGCGGGAGGATGGGAATACGCAGTATTTT	CASSLRREDGNTQYF
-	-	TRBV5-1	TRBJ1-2	TGCGCCAGCAGTCTAATCCCTTTCAGGGAACCCTATGGCTACACCTTC	CASSLIPFREPYGYTF
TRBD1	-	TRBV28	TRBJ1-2	TGTGCCAGCAGACTACAGGGGCTCCTTGGGTATGGCTACACCTTC	CASRLQGLLGYGYTF
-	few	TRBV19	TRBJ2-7	TGTGCCAGTAGGGAACAGGGCTCCTACGAGCAGTACTTC	CASREQGSYEQYF
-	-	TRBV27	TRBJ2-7	TGTGCCAGCTCTGGCGGTGCCGAGCAGTACTTC	CASSGGAEQYF
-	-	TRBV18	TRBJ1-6	TGTGCCAGCTCACCATGGCCGCAGGGGCCAAACAAGAGTTCACCCCTCCACTTT	CASSPWPQGPNKSSPLHF
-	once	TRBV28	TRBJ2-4	TGTGCCAGCAGTACCACCGCCGCTAGCGCCAAAAACATTCAGTACTTC	CASSTTAASAKNIQYF
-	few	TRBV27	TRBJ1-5	TGTGCCAGCAGTTCTCGACAGAGATATAGCAATCAGCCCCAGCATTTT	CASSSRQRYSNQPQHF
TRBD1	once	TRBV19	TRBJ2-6	TGTGCCAGTAAACCGGGACAGGGAGTAGCTGGGGCCAACGTCCTGACTTTC	CASKPGQGVAGANVLTF
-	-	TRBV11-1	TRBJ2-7	TGTGCCAGCAGCCTACACGACAGCCTCCCCTACGAGCAGTACTTC	CASSLHDSLPYEQYF
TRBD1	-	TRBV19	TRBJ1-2	TGTGCCAGTAGTAGGACAGGGGGGCCTGGCTACACCTTC	CASSRTGGPGYTF
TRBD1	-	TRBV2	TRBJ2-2	TGTGCCAGCAGCGCGACAGGGGGCCCCGGGGAGCTGTTTTTT	CASSATGGPGELFF
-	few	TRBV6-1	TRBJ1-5	TGTGCCAGCAGTGAAGCGCAGGGTTCCAATCAGCCCCAGCATTTT	CASSEAQGSNQPQHF
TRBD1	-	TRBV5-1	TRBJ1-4	TGCGCCAGCAGCTTGCAGGGGGCTAATGAAAAACTGTTTTTT	CASSLQGANEKLFF
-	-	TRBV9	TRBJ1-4	TGTGCCAGCAGCGTTGGAGGTAATGAAAAACTGTTTTTT	CASSVGGNEKLFF
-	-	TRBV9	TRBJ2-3	TGTGCCAGCAGCCCCCGTAACAGGGCCACAGATACGCAGTATTTT	CASSPRNRATDTQYF
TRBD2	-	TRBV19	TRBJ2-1	TGTGCCAGTAGTCTCCTAGCGGGGGCTGGGAATGAGCAGTTCTTC	CASSLLAGAGNEQFF
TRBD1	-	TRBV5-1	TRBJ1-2	TGCGCCAGCAGTACAGACAGGGGGGAGTTCTATGGCTACACCTTC	CASSTDRGEFYGYTF
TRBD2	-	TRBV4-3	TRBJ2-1	TGCGCCAGCAGCCTGGGACTAGCGGGAGGGGGTGAGCAGTTCTTC	CASSLGLAGGGEQFF